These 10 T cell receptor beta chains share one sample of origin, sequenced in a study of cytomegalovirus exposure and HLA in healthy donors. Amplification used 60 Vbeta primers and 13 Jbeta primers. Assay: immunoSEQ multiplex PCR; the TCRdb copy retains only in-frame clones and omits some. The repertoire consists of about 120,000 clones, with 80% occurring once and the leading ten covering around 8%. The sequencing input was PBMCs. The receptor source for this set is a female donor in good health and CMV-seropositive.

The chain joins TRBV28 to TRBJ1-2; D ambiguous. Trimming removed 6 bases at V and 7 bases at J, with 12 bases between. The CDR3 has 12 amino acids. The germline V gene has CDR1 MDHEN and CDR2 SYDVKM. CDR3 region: CASSGGSGGYTF. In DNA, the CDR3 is TGTGCCAGCAGCGGCGGGTCGGGTGGCTACACCTTC.

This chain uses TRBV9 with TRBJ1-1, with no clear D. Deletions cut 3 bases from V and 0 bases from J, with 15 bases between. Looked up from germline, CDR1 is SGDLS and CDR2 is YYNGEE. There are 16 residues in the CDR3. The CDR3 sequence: CASSAPDGILNTEAFF. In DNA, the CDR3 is TGTGCCAGCAGCGCCCCAGACGGGATCTTGAACACTGAAGCTTTCTTT.

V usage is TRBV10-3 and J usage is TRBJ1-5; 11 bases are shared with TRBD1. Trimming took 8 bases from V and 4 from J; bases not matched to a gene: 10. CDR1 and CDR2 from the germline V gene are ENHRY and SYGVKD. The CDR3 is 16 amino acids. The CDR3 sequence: CAIGNGQGASNQPQHF. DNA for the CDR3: TGTGCCATCGGGAACGGACAGGGGGCATCGAATCAGCCCCAGCATTTT.

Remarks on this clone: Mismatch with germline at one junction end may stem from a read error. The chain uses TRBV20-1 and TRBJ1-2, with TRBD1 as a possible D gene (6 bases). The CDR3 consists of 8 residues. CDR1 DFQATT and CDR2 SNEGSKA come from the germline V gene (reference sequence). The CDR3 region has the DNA TGCAGTGCTAGGGACAGACTATTC. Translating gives CSARDRLF.

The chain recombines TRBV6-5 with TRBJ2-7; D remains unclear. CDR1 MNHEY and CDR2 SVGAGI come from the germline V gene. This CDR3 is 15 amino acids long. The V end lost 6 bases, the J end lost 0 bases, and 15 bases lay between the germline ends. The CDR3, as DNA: TGTGCCAGCAGCTACAGCAATGCGCCCTCCTACGAGCAGTACTTC. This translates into CASSYSNAPSYEQYF.

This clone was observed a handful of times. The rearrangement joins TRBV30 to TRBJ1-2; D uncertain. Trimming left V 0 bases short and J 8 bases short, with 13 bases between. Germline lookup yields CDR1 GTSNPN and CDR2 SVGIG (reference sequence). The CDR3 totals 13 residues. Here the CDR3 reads CAWSVEGPIGYTF. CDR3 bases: TGTGCCTGGAGTGTGGAGGGCCCTATCGGCTACACCTTC.

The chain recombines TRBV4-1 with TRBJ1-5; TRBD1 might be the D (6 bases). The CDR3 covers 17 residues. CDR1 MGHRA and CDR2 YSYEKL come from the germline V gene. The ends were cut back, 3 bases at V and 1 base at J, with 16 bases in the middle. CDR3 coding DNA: TGCGCCAGCAGCCACCCAGGCGGCAGGGGCAGCAATCAGCCCCAGCATTTT. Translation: CASSHPGGRGSNQPQHF.

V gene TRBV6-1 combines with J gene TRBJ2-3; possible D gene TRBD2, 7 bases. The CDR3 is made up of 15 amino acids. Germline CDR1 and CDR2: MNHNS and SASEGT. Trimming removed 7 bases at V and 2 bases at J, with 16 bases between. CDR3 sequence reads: CASMRGQGLTDTQYF. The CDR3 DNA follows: TGTGCCAGCATGCGGGGGCAGGGACTCACAGATACGCAGTATTTT.

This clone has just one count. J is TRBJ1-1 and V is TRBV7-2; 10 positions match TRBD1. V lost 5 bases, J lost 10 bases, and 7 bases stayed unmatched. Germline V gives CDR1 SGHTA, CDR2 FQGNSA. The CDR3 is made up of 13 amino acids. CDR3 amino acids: CASSGDRGRVAFF. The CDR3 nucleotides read TGTGCCAGCAGCGGAGACAGGGGGCGCGTAGCTTTCTTT.

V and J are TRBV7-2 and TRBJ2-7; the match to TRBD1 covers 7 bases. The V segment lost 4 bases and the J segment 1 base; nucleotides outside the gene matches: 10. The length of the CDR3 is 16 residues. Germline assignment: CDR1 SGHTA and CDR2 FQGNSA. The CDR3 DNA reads TGTGCCAGCAGCTACCGAGGGACAGTCTTATCCTACGAGCAGTACTTC. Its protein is CASSYRGTVLSYEQYF.